The T cell receptor (beta chain) under discussion was sequenced for a study of beta chain features in type 1 diabetes. The entirety of the isolated RNA underwent reverse transcription, so expressed TCRB transcripts were sequenced. Roughly 3.6 million reads per sample were averaged for naive, central memory and regulatory samples. The protocol was immunoSEQ multiplex PCR, while the TCRdb copy is restricted to in-frame clones and leaves out a portion. In the table there are under 900,000 clones, roughly 17% of which are singletons. The study's findings and limits: In type 1 diabetes patients, VDJ junctions had fewer insertions; deletions at these junctions were more frequent. Moderately but significantly shorter TCRB CDR3s were found in Type 1 diabetes patients in all four CD4+ subsets. Patients' naive, central memory and Treg TCRB repertoires seemed closer to one another than those of healthy donors.

Trimming removed 7 bases at V and 8 bases at J, with 15 bases between. This CDR3 spans 14 amino acids. Germline V lookup: CDR1 LNHDA, CDR2 SQIVND (reference sequence). Remarks on this clone: As yet, its antigen is unknown.

This sequence joins TRBV19 and TRBJ2-6; D gene ambiguous. Material for sequencing was naive CD4+ T cells from blood. The receptor was derived from a woman aged 18 to 35 in good health. Here the CDR3 DNA reads TGTGCCAGTACCTCCGCTCTGGGGACCAACGTCCTGACTTTC. Protein: CASTSALGTNVLTF.